Below are 6 T cell receptor beta chains sequenced from a single sample in a study of cytomegalovirus exposure and HLA in healthy donors. The PCR made use of 60 Vbeta and 13 Jbeta primers. TCRdb keeps only in-frame clones here, not all; method: immunoSEQ multiplex PCR. The table records some 110,000 clones, roughly 9% of them present only once. Sequenced material: PBMCs. The receptors shown here come from a young man in good health and CMV-seronegative.

The gene calls are TRBV5-4 and TRBJ2-1; 8 nucleotides align to TRBD2. The junction had 5 bases not matched to a gene; V was cut back by 3 bases and J by 9 bases. The germline CDR1 and CDR2 sequences are SGHNT and YYREEE (reference sequence). The CDR3 length is 13 residues. CDR3 sequence (DNA): TGTGCCAGCAGCTCAAGGACTAGCCCTGAGCAGTTCTTC. This encodes CASSSRTSPEQFF. Together with reference TRBV5-4 and TRBJ2-1, the CDR3 gives the full variable domain: ETGVTQSPTHLIKTRGQQVTLRCSSQSGHNTVSWYQQALGQGPQFIFQYYREEENGRGNFPPRFSGLQFPNYSSELNVNALELDDSALYLCASSSRTSPEQFFGPGTRLTVL.

This clone was observed a handful of times. V usage is TRBV1 and J usage is TRBJ1-5; the DNA was not compared with TRBD1, the D call given in the table. TRBV1 is annotated as a pseudogene. This CDR3 is 22 amino acids long. Here the CDR3 reads CTSRPGQYFYSGYFYSNQPQHF. The CDR3 bases are TGCACCAGCAGGCCGGGACAGTACTTTTATAGCGGTTACTTTTATAGCAATCAGCCCCAGCATTTT.

The sample holds a few counts of this clone. This chain connects TRBV19 to TRBJ1-2; 7 bases match TRBD1. This CDR3 is 16 amino acids long. J lost 4 bases, V lost 5 bases, and 13 bases had no gene match. Germline CDR1 reads LNHDA; CDR2 reads SQIVND (reference sequence). The CDR3 sequence: CASSHTPTGSSYGYTF. The CDR3 nucleotides are TGTGCCAGTAGTCACACTCCGACAGGGTCCAGCTATGGCTACACCTTC. The full variable domain, in which reference TRBV19 and TRBJ1-2 provide the parts outside the CDR3, is DGGITQSPKYLFRKEGQNVTLSCEQNLNHDAMYWYRQDPGQGLRLIYYSQIVNDFQKGDIAEGYSVSREKKESFPLTVTSAQKNPTAFYLCASSHTPTGSSYGYTFGSGTRLTVV.

The gene calls are TRBV6-1 and TRBJ2-1, with 8 bases aligning to TRBD1. The CDR3 contains 15 residues. CDR1 is MNHNS and CDR2 is SASEGT in the germline V gene. V trimming: 5 bases; J trimming: 5 bases; junction bases outside the gene matches: 8. The CDR3 sequence is CASSPRTGTHNEQFF. CDR3 bases: TGTGCCAGCAGTCCACGGACAGGGACCCACAATGAGCAGTTCTTC.

This clone was seen only a few times. This chain uses TRBV14 with TRBJ2-7; the D gene is possibly TRBD1 (5 bases). CDR3 length equals 14 residues. V lost 1 base, J lost 2 bases, and 9 bases lay in between. Germline V CDR1 and CDR2: SGHDN, FVKESK. This chain's CDR3 is CASSQGAGTYEQYF. CDR3 DNA sequence: TGTGCCAGCAGCCAAGGAGCAGGGACCTACGAGCAGTACTTC.

Regarding this clone: Other DNA sequences in the same sample also yield this CDR3. The CDR3 DNA reads as TGTGCCTGGAGCCGACAGGGGGGGAACACCATATATTTT. Translating gives CAWSRQGGNTIYF. The chain uses TRBV30 and TRBJ1-3; 9 positions match TRBD1. Germline CDR1 reads GTSNPN; CDR2 reads SVGIG (reference sequence). The CDR3 totals 13 residues. Trimming removed 3 bases from V and 7 bases from J; junction bases left unmatched: 4.